The rows below give T cell receptor beta chains drawn from one sample of a study of blood T cell repertoires in COVID-19. Generated by immunoSEQ multiplex PCR, the TCRdb table keeps only in-frame clones and is missing some. Altogether 300,000 to 400,000 clones are present, 75% to 90% being singletons, with the ten largest covering less than 3%. Sequencing was done on a sample of peripheral blood. The source of these receptors is a woman aged 25 to 39 with COVID-19, enrolled during active disease. The CDR3 runs from the conserved cysteine through the conserved F or W. The order of the fields is J gene, CDR3 length, D gene, V gene, clone size, CDR3 DNA, CDR3 protein. A D gene is named only where the DNA matches it firmly. Clone sizes are given selectively: once, few, many, or a class where the clone is expanded.

>TRBJ2-7|12|-|TRBV28|-
TGTGCCAGCAGTTACACAGGGAAGGAGCAGTACTTC
CASSYTGKEQYF
>TRBJ2-3|14|-|TRBV10-3|-
TGTGCCATCAGTGACGGAGAATACACAGATACGCAGTATTTT
CAISDGEYTDTQYF
>TRBJ1-1|15|TRBD1|TRBV5-4|-
TGTGCCAGCAGCTTGAAGGGACAGGAGAACACTGAAGCTTTCTTT
CASSLKGQENTEAFF
>TRBJ1-2|11|-|TRBV29-1|-
TGCAGCGTTGAAGATCGAAGCGTTTACACCTTC
CSVEDRSVYTF
>TRBJ1-3|16|-|TRBV19|-
TGTGCCAGTAGTATGAGTAGGGAGAGGTCTGGAAACACCATATATTTT
CASSMSRERSGNTIYF
>TRBJ1-2|15|TRBD1|TRBV6-2/TRBV6-3|-
TGTGCCAGCAGTTACGGGACAGGGACTAACTATGGCTACACCTTC
CASSYGTGTNYGYTF
>TRBJ1-2|13|-|TRBV6-5|once
TGTGCCACCGTCTCGGGAGGTAACTATGGCTACACCTTC
CATVSGGNYGYTF
>TRBJ2-1|14|TRBD1|TRBV5-1|few
TGCGCCAGCAGCATCTCCGGGACAGCCAATGAGCAGTTCTTC
CASSISGTANEQFF
>TRBJ1-1|12|-|TRBV3-1/TRBV3-2|-
TGTGCCAGCAGCCAAGAATTACATAAAGCTTTCTTT
CASSQELHKAFF
>TRBJ1-2|14|TRBD1|TRBV11-2|-
TGTGCCAGCAGCCCAGACAGGGGCGTATATGGCTACACCTTC
CASSPDRGVYGYTF
>TRBJ2-1|15|-|TRBV9|-
TGTGCCAGCAGCGCCGCCGGGGTGTCCTACAATGAGCAGTTCTTC
CASSAAGVSYNEQFF
>TRBJ2-7|14|-|TRBV11-2|-
TGTGCCAGCAGCTTTGATAGGAGCTCCTACGAGCAGTACTTC
CASSFDRSSYEQYF
>TRBJ2-1|15|TRBD2|TRBV10-1|once
TGCGCCAGCAGTGTATCGGGAGGCTTGAGCAATGAGCAGTTCTTC
CASSVSGGLSNEQFF
>TRBJ1-1|15|TRBD1|TRBV18|-
TGTGCCAGCTCACTCCAGACAGGGATGAACACTGAAGCTTTCTTT
CASSLQTGMNTEAFF
>TRBJ1-4|15|TRBD1|TRBV6-1|-
TGTGCCAGCAGTGACCTGGGACAGGGGGCGCGTAAACTGTTTTTT
CASSDLGQGARKLFF
>TRBJ2-7|14|TRBD1|TRBV7-8|once
TGTGCCAGCAGCCTCACAGGGGACAACTACGAGCAGTACTTC
CASSLTGDNYEQYF
>TRBJ2-7|16|TRBD2|TRBV4-2|few
TGTGCCAGCAGCCAAGCCTCGGGAGGGCGAGGATACGAGCAGTACTTC
CASSQASGGRGYEQYF
>TRBJ1-5|15|-|TRBV9|-
TGTGCCAGCAGCGGCGGAGGGGGGGACAATCAGCCCCAGCATTTT
CASSGGGGDNQPQHF
>TRBJ1-2|15|TRBD1|TRBV5-1|once
TGCGCCAGCAGCTCGACAGGGGGAAGTAACTATGGCTACACCTTC
CASSSTGGSNYGYTF
>TRBJ1-1|15|-|TRBV29-1|-
TGCAGCGTTGATCGTGGACAGACTGGGAACACTGAAGCTTTCTTT
CSVDRGQTGNTEAFF
>TRBJ2-1|15|TRBD2|TRBV27|many
TGTGCCAGCAGTTTATCAGCGGGAGGTACCAATGAGCAGTTCTTC
CASSLSAGGTNEQFF
>TRBJ1-4|13|TRBD1|TRBV19|-
TGTGCCAGCGGGGACAGGGCCCTTGAAAAACTGTTTTTT
CASGDRALEKLFF
>TRBJ1-6|13|-|TRBV10-2|-
TGCGCCAGCAGTGAGAGCGCGAATTCACCCCTCCACTTT
CASSESANSPLHF
>TRBJ1-5|15|TRBD1|TRBV5-5|-
TGTGCCAGCAGCGGCTCAGGGGGCAGCAATCAGCCCCAGCATTTT
CASSGSGGSNQPQHF
>TRBJ2-5|14|-|TRBV7-9|-
TGTGCCAGCAGCCCTACAGCAACTCAAGAGACCCAGTACTTC
CASSPTATQETQYF
>TRBJ2-7|14|TRBD2|TRBV27|-
TGTGCCAGCAGTTCCCCCGGGAGGGTTGGCGAGCAGTACTTC
CASSSPGRVGEQYF
>TRBJ2-5|12|-|TRBV5-1|-
TGCGCCAGCAGCTTCCAGGGAGAGACCCAGTACTTC
CASSFQGETQYF
>TRBJ1-5|19|-|TRBV21-1|-
TGTGCCAGCAGCAATTGGGACAGGGGAGGAATTATGAGCAATCAGCCCCAGCATTTT
CASSNWDRGGIMSNQPQHF
>TRBJ1-1|15|-|TRBV11-2|-
TGTGCCAGCAGCCCCGGAGGAAAAGAAAGTACTGAAGCTTTCTTT
CASSPGGKESTEAFF
>TRBJ2-7|14|TRBD2|TRBV28|-
TGTGCCAGCAGTTTAGAGCGGGAGGACCACGAGCAGTACTTC
CASSLEREDHEQYF
>TRBJ2-5|12|-|TRBV10-3|once
TGTGCCATCAGCTACGACACCCGCACCCAGTACTTC
CAISYDTRTQYF
>TRBJ1-4|17|-|TRBV14|-
TGTGCCAGCAGCCAAGACAGGTTTCCGGCAGGGGTCGAAAAACTGTTTTTT
CASSQDRFPAGVEKLFF
>TRBJ1-1|12|-|TRBV5-4|-
TGTGCCAGCAGCTTGCGGAACACTGAAGCTTTCTTT
CASSLRNTEAFF
>TRBJ2-7|13|-|TRBV7-2|-
TGTGCCAGCAGCACCGTGGGCTTGGTCGAGCAGTACTTC
CASSTVGLVEQYF
>TRBJ2-1|13|-|TRBV5-1|-
TGCGCCAGCAGCCCTAGGGAGAACAATGAGCAGTTCTTC
CASSPRENNEQFF
>TRBJ2-4|16|-|TRBV7-2|-
TGTGCCAGCAGCTTCCCCTCAGGTTACGGAAAAAACATTCAGTACTTC
CASSFPSGYGKNIQYF
>TRBJ1-5|15|-|TRBV12-5|-
TGTGCTAGTGGTTTGGTACAAGGGGGAAATCAGCCCCAGCATTTT
CASGLVQGGNQPQHF
>TRBJ1-1|14|TRBD1|TRBV5-1|-
TGCGCCAGCAGCTGGACGACAGGGACCACTGAAGCTTTCTTT
CASSWTTGTTEAFF
>TRBJ2-1|15|TRBD1|TRBV7-9|-
TGTGCCAGCAGCTTGGGACAGGGAATCTACAATGAGCAGTTCTTC
CASSLGQGIYNEQFF
>TRBJ2-6|14|-|TRBV19|-
TGTGCCAGTCACATAAGCTCTGGGGCCAACGTCCTGACTTTC
CASHISSGANVLTF
>TRBJ1-6|12|-|TRBV5-4|-
TGTGCCAGCAGCCGCAGGGGTTCACCCCTCCACTTT
CASSRRGSPLHF
>TRBJ1-5|14|TRBD1|TRBV6-6|-
TGTGCCAGCAGCCAACAGGGGGACAGGCAGCCCCAGCATTTT
CASSQQGDRQPQHF
>TRBJ2-3|14|-|TRBV7-2|-
TGTGCCAGCAGCTTAGTTTCGGGGGAAGATACGCAGTATTTT
CASSLVSGEDTQYF
>TRBJ2-5|13|-|TRBV5-4|-
TGTGCCAGCTCGCTAGGGGTTCGGGAGACCCAGTACTTC
CASSLGVRETQYF
>TRBJ2-7|15|-|TRBV7-2|-
TGTGCCAGCAGCTCCCCTTCAGGGATGTCCTACGAGCAGTACTTC
CASSSPSGMSYEQYF
>TRBJ2-4|15|TRBD1|TRBV28|-
TGTGCCAGCTCGACAGGGGAAATAGCCAAAAACATTCAGTACTTC
CASSTGEIAKNIQYF
>TRBJ1-2|14|-|TRBV25-1|once
TGTGCCAGCAGTCTCGGGACAAAGGACTATGGCTACACCTTC
CASSLGTKDYGYTF